There are many counts of the clone carrying this T cell receptor beta chain. The antigen is undetermined. These data come from a study of Graves' ophthalmopathy and Graves' hyperthyroidism. Germline values: CDR1 MDHEN, CDR2 SYDVKM. V gave up 5 bases and J gave up 6 bases; unmatched junction bases: 7. The CDR3 has 15 amino acids. Transcripts of RNA were the source for amplifying TCR beta CDR3 regions. RT-PCR in the first round used HTBI primers; a second-round multiplex PCR followed. TCRdb recomputed calls from the multiplex PCR reads with MiXCR, one row per CDR3 protein. The sample holds 300,000 to 350,000 distinct CDR3 sequences; 17% are singletons and the top ten take 10% to 15%. Ophthalmopathy donors' eye disease showed moderate-to-severe activity, CAS of at least 3, NOSPECS of at least 4 and duration under 3 months. Someone took the PBMCs out of about 9.7 ml of fresh peripheral blood. Study conclusions and caveats: Most expanded thyroid clonotypes above 0.001 frequency also appeared in blood.

This sequence was found in an adult man with Graves' ophthalmopathy. Input material: peripheral blood. The chain recombines TRBV28 with TRBJ1-4; 9 nucleotides match TRBD1. The CDR3 bases are TGTGCCAGCAGTCCGCGGACAGGGGCCCATGAAAAACTGTTTTTT. Its protein is CASSPRTGAHEKLFF.